The 5 T cell receptor beta chains below come from one sample, sequenced in a study of blood T cell repertoires in COVID-19. TCRdb's table, derived via immunoSEQ multiplex PCR, lists solely in-frame clones and lacks some. The sample lists 30,000 to 45,000 clones, more than 80% occurring once. Material: peripheral blood. These receptors all stem from a human donor in a cohort sampled during active or convalescent COVID-19. The donor label of this sample is uncertain.

This clone showed up just once. The rearrangement links TRBV2 to TRBJ2-1; a weak D match, TRBD2 (5 bases). V was clipped by 1 base and J by 9 bases, with 10 bases between them. The CDR3 has 13 residues. Germline assignment: CDR1 SNHLY and CDR2 FYNNEI. CDR3 in amino acids: CASSEGLASEQFF. CDR3 DNA sequence: TGTGCCAGCAGTGAAGGGCTAGCTAGTGAGCAGTTCTTC.

This clone was seen once. The CDR3 reads CASSSRDSGNTIYF. As DNA, the CDR3 is TGTGCCAGCAGCTCGAGGGACAGCGGAAACACCATATATTTT. V and J are TRBV7-9 and TRBJ1-3; 7 bases map to TRBD1. V lost 4 bases, J lost 4 bases, and 4 bases stayed unmatched. The CDR3 contains 14 residues. CDR1 and CDR2 (germline): SEHNR, FQNEAQ (reference sequence).

This chain uses TRBV11-2 with TRBJ2-3, with TRBD2 identical over 11 bases. The CDR3 extends over 15 amino acids. V trimming: 4 bases; J trimming: 6 bases; junction bases outside the gene matches: 6. Germline assignment: CDR1 SGHAT and CDR2 FQNNGV. In DNA, the CDR3 is TGTGCCAGCAGCTATAGCGGGAGGGCAGGCGATACGCAGTATTTT. Translation: CASSYSGRAGDTQYF.

The chain employs TRBV4-1 and TRBJ2-7; no definite D call. V was cut by 5 bases and J by 6 bases, with 14 bases left in between. Germline CDR1 reads MGHRA; CDR2 reads YSYEKL. CDR3 size: 13 residues. The CDR3 region is CASSFLGSPEQYF. CDR3 DNA sequence: TGCGCCAGCAGCTTCCTGGGCTCCCCCGAGCAGTACTTC.

This chain joins TRBV7-9 and TRBJ2-3; maybe TRBD2 (6 bases). V lost 5 bases, J lost 0 bases, and 6 bases lay in between. Germline loops: CDR1 SEHNR, CDR2 FQNEAQ (reference sequence). The CDR3 consists of 13 residues. The CDR3 coding sequence is TGTGCCAGCAGCCGGGGGAGCACAGATACGCAGTATTTT. Protein product: CASSRGSTDTQYF.